The clone carrying this T cell receptor beta chain was recorded only once. Its antigen remains unknown. The data originate from a study of OX40 agonist ivuxolimab in advanced cancers. Across the study: From 23 to 79 years was the age range, with a mean of around 54 years, and around 83% were male. Around 40% of patients had received prior checkpoint inhibitor therapy.

Sampled blood was obtained at baseline, cycle 4 day 1, and cycle 7 day 1. Some clones are missing from TCRdb's copy, which holds only in-frame ones; the method was immunoSEQ multiplex PCR. This sample has over 75,000 clones, with approximately 87% found just once. Broader study findings: In the expanded peripheral T cells, antigen specificity was never determined.

Material: CD4+ or CD8+ T cells sorted from blood, obtained in a trial of the OX40 agonist ivuxolimab. The clonotype was recovered from an adult with an advanced solid tumor such as melanoma, head and neck, liver or kidney cancer.

CDR3 sequence reads: CASSRTGNTGELFF. The CDR3, as DNA: TGTGCCAGCAGCCGGACAGGGAACACCGGGGAGCTGTTTTTT. The chain couples TRBV5-4 to TRBJ2-2; 7 nucleotides agree with TRBD1. Germline CDR1 is SGHNT and CDR2 is YYREEE (reference sequence). V gave up 4 bases and J gave up 1 base; unmatched junction bases: 1. This CDR3 comprises 14 residues.